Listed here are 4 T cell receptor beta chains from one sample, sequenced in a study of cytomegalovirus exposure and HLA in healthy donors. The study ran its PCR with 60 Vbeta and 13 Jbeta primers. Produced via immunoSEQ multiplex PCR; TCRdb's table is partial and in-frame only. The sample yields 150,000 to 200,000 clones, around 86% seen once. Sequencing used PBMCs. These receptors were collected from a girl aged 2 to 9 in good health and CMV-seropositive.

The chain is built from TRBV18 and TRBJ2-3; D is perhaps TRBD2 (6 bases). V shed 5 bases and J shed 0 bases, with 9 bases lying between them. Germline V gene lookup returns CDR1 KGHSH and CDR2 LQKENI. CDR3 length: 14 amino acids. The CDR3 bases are TGTGCCAGCTCAGATCGGGGGAGCACAGATACGCAGTATTTT. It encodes CASSDRGSTDTQYF. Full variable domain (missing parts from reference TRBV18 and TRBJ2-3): NAGVMQNPRHLVRRRGQEARLRCSPMKGHSHVYWYRQLPEEGLKFMVYLQKENIIDESGMPKERFSAEFPKEGPSILRIQQVVRGDSAAYFCASSDRGSTDTQYFGPGTRLTVL.

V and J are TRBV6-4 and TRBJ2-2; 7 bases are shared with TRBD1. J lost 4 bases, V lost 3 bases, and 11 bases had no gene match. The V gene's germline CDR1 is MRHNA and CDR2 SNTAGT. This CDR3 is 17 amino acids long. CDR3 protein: CASSDPAGGTSTGELFF. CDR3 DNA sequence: TGTGCCAGCAGTGATCCCGCAGGGGGTACCAGCACCGGGGAGCTGTTTTTT.

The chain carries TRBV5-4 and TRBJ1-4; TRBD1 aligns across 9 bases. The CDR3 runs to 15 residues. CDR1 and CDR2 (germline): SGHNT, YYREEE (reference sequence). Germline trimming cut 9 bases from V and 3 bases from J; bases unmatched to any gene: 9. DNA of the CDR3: TGTGCCACCAAACAGGGGGCGGTTCCTAATGAAAAACTGTTTTTT. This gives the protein CATKQGAVPNEKLFF. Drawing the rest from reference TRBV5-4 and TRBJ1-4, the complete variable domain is ETGVTQSPTHLIKTRGQQVTLRCSSQSGHNTVSWYQQALGQGPQFIFQYYREEENGRGNFPPRFSGLQFPNYSSELNVNALELDDSALYLCATKQGAVPNEKLFFGSGTQLSVL.

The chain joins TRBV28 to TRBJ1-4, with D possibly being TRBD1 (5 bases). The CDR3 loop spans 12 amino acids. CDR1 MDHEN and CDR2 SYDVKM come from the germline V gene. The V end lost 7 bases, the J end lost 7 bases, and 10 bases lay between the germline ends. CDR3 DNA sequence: TGTGCCAGCAATCAGGGAAGTGAAAAACTGTTTTTT. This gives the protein CASNQGSEKLFF.